This TCR beta chain was found in a study of blood T cells in healthy people across ages. Through a sample-barcoded 5' primer and a J-beta primer mix, a second PCR was run for roughly 7 to 12 cycles. TCRdb analysed the 5' RACE reads with MiXCR anew, one entry per CDR3 protein. The sample carries roughly 1,100,000 distinct CDR3 sequences, about 23% recorded once. Note on this clonotype: Its antigen remains unidentified.

Whole-study findings and limits: What prevented conclusive comparison of naive and antigen-experienced cells was that PBMCs were unsorted.

The CDR3 contains 11 residues. The same sample was also used in a study of T cells of mothers and their children. That work states: The TCR beta CDR3 read count exceeded 9.5 million for each mother and was several million for each child. Related mother-child pairs shared marginally more repertoire than unrelated pairs, though not significantly.

The TCR comes from a girl aged 2 to 10 in good health. Sequenced material: blood. The V call is TRBV21-1, the J call TRBJ2-7. TRBV21-1 constitutes a pseudogene. The CDR3 region has the DNA TGTGCCAGCAGGCAGACCTACGAGCAGTACTTC. It encodes CASRQTYEQYF.